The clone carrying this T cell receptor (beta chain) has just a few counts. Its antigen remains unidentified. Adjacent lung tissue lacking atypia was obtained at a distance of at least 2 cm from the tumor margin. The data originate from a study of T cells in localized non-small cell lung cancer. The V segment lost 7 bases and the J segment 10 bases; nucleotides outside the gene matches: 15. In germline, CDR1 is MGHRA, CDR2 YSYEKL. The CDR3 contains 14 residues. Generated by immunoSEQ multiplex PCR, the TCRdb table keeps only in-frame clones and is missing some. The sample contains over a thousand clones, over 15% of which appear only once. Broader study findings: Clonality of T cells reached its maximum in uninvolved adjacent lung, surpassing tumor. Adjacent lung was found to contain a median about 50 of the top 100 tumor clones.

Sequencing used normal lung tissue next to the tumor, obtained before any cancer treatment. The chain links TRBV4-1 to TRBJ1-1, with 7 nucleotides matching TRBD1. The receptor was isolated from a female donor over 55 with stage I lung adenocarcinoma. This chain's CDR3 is CASKETGTVDGAFF. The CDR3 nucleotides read TGCGCCAGCAAGGAAACCGGGACAGTTGACGGAGCTTTCTTT.